The entry below describes one TCR beta chain. Its specificity is unknown. The sample belongs to a study of vaccination and CD4 T cells after COVID-19. The treatment: roughly nine-day PBMC culture with coronavirus spike peptide pools or control peptides (ViraFEST assay). Researchers used the Oncomine TCR Beta short-read assay to sequence DNA from cultured CD4+ T cells. TCRdb reprocessed the PCR reads via MiXCR and lists one record per CDR3 protein. The data contain fewer than 20,000 distinct CDR3 sequences, around 52% of them singletons. The sequence was collected from a human donor who had recovered from COVID-19. Sequenced material: CD4+ T cells from blood, cultured in vitro, taken before SARS-CoV-2 vaccination.

This CDR3 reads CASSQETGINGYTF. DNA of the CDR3: TGCGCCAGCAGCCAAGAGACAGGGATAAATGGCTACACCTTC. V and J are TRBV4-1 and TRBJ1-2; TRBD1 aligns across 7 bases. The CDR3 loop spans 14 amino acids. Germline V gene sequence: CDR1 MGHRA, CDR2 YSYEKL. After removal of 0 bases from V and 6 bases from J, the junction contained 4 bases not matched to a gene.